This TCR beta chain came from a study of blood T cells in healthy people across ages. Study-wide points: Across samples, TCR beta diversity tracked strongly with naive T cell percentage.

Drawing of peripheral blood yielded about 10 milliliters from each donor. This clonotype was observed a handful of times. The antigen remains undetermined. The germline V gene has CDR1 DFQATT and CDR2 SNEGSKA (reference sequence). The CDR3 has 12 amino acids. Deletions cut 4 bases from V and 2 bases from J, with 7 bases between. Using a J-beta primer mix together with a sample-barcoded 5' primer, a second PCR was run for roughly 6 to 11 cycles. Each cDNA molecule received a tag from a template-switch adaptor that had 12 random nucleotides. Via MiXCR, TCRdb re-called the 5' RACE reads, giving one row per CDR3 protein. The table includes fewer than 2,000,000 distinct CDR3 sequences, around 35% detected once.

The sequence was collected from a woman aged 30 to 39 in good health. The chain couples TRBV20-1 to TRBJ2-3; D not resolved. Sample: blood. The CDR3 DNA reads TGCAGTGCTAACGTAGACACAGATACGCAGTATTTT. Protein product: CSANVDTDTQYF.